This T cell receptor beta chain was recorded in a study of Ad26.COV2.S vaccination and SARS-CoV-2 variants. Overall study context: Donor was assigned to the Ad26.COV2.S arm of trial COV1001. Findings and caveats of the study: Non-spike TCR breadth showed similarity between vaccine and placebo recipients.

Of note for this clone: The antigen is unknown.

The treatment is: over 15 received Ad26.COV2.S at low or high dose, single or two shots; about 5 received placebo; per-sample allocation not given. Samples analyzed were those drawn on day 63 after the first vaccine or placebo injection. This adult donor, from Boston, was 18-55 years old. Here immunoSEQ multiplex PCR was the method, and the copy in TCRdb shows in-frame clones only, minus some. The profile shows about 350,000 clones, about 87% of them singletons. Germline values: CDR1 MRHNA, CDR2 SNTAGT. V gave up 8 bases and J gave up 6 bases; unmatched junction bases: 9. There are 14 residues in the CDR3.

The sequencing here drew on peripheral blood, taken in a trial of Ad26.COV2.S vaccine versus placebo. This chain uses TRBV6-4 with TRBJ2-1; 8 bases fit TRBD2. The source is a person between 18 and 65 years old who received the Ad26.COV2.S COVID-19 vaccine or a placebo. The CDR3 region has the DNA TGTGCCAGCGCATTCGGGGGGGGCAGCAATGAGCAGTTCTTC. Its translation is CASAFGGGSNEQFF.